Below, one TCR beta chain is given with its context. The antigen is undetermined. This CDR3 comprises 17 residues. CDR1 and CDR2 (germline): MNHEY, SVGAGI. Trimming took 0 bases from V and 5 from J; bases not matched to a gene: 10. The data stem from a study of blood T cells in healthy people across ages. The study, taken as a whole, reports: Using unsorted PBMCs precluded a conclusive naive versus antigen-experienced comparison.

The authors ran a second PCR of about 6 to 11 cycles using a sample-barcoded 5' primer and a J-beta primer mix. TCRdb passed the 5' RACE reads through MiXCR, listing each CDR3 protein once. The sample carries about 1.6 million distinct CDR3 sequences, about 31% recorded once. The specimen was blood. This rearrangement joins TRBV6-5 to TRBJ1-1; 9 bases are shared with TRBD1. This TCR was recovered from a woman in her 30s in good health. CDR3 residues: CASSYSGQGRSGTEAFF. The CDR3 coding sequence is TGTGCCAGCAGTTACTCCGGACAGGGGCGGAGTGGTACTGAAGCTTTCTTT.